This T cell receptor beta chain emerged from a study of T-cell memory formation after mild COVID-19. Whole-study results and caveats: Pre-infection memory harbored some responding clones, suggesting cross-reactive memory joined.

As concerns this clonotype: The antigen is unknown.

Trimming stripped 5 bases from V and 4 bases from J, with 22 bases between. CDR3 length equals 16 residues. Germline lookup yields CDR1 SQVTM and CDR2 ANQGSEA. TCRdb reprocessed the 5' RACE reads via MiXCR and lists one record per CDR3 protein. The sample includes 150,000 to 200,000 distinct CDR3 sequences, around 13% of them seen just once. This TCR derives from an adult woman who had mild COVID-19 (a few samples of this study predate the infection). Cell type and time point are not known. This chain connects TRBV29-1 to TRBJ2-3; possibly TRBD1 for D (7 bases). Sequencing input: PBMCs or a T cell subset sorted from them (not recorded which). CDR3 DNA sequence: TGCAGCGTTTCAGGGGGAGGCATCCTCGGGGCAGATACGCAGTATTTT. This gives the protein CSVSGGGILGADTQYF.